One T cell receptor beta chain is described in this entry. It lacks a known antigen. Base qualities are not provided; no much larger clone lies one nucleotide away. These data belong to a study of CD8+ T cells in alopecia areata (dated by TCRdb to 2016 to 2019). Broadly, across the study: Treated patients were enrolled in an open-label pilot trial of oral tofacitinib at 5 to 10 mg twice daily for moderate-to-severe alopecia areata. Patients received tofacitinib for 6 to 18 months and were then followed off drug for 6 months to check for delayed response and recurrence. Disease severity in treated patients was measured with the SALT score, which quantifies the percentage of affected scalp surface area. High-throughput TCRbeta sequencing was used to examine T cell clonal expansion in alopecia areata in both the C3H/HeJ mouse model and human patients. Human TCRbeta sequencing covered scalp tissue and sorted CD4+ and CD8+ peripheral blood T cells from patchy and totalis/universalis alopecia areata patients and healthy controls. Biopsies were taken from tofacitinib-treated patients at baseline and again at 4 and 24 weeks into treatment, and several of those patients also had a later scalp biopsy. Scalp clonality was compared across normal scalp (n=4), patchy alopecia areata scalp (n=8), and alopecia totalis/universalis scalp (n=8). RNA came from the PAXgene miRNA kit for fixed scalp, the miRNeasy kit for PBMCs, and the RNeasy kit for mouse skin. immunoSEQ multiplex PCR using 35 Vbeta forward primers and 13 Jbeta reverse primers was used to amplify TCRbeta CDR3 regions.

The cysteine opens and the phenylalanine closes a CDR3 of 12 amino acids. Here the CDR3 DNA is all that survives: 36 bases in frame from base 1. V and J are truncated by 5 bases and 7 bases respectively, leaving an intervening sequence of 8 bases. Reading the germline V gene gives CDR1 SGHVS and CDR2 FQNEAQ. Preparation of the library involved the immunoSEQ multiplex PCR assay. RNA was extracted from all samples and reverse transcribed into cDNA as template for TCR sequencing. First-strand cDNA was synthesized using SuperScript III with a 2:1 mix of oligo-dT and random hexamers. Amplification bias was assessed with a synthetic immune receptor repertoire, and residual bias was removed computationally. From the authors' description of their analysis: After raw reads were preprocessed to remove errors, the CDR3 was defined following IMGT conventions as running from the conserved cysteine to phenylalanine. Clonality was calculated as 1 minus Shannon entropy normalized by log2 of the number of productive unique TCRs. Scalp TCRbeta sequences were cross-referenced with sorted blood CD4 and CD8 repertoires so that the CD4 or CD8 identity of scalp clones could be inferred. TCRdb obtained this table from immuneACCESS and retained in-frame rearrangements with V and J assigned. These tables miss some clones; where compared with another copy, unresolved V genes account for less than half of the shortfall, and the remainder is unexplained. For V, J and clone size, that table is used; D and trimming come from the DNA. The sample table contains 150,000 to 250,000 clones; only one count was recorded for 58% of them. The ten largest make up 5% to 6% of the sample.

This specimen's time point label, per the study, means: about 5 months on oral tofacitinib. Explained via the paper, the treatment or condition label denotes: oral pan-JAK inhibitor, 5-10 mg twice daily. From alopecia areata patients, peripheral blood was collected along with lesional scalp punch biopsies. PBMCs were separated by density centrifugation and stained for CD3, CD4 and CD8, after which CD4+ and CD8+ T cells were sorted on a FACSAria. Points the paper makes about the study in general: Many expanded lesional clones persisted in scalp and blood during tofacitinib treatment, which may partly explain relapse after stopping treatment. Because the treated cohort was small and had just a single nonresponder, larger studies are needed to establish links between baseline CD8+ expansion and response. Higher clonality and more expanded CD8+ clones were observed in lesional scalp than in normal scalp, particularly in alopecia totalis/universalis, a finding suggestive of antigenic drive. Compared with mice, TCR sequences shared between patients were less clear, possibly partly because of HLA diversity across the patient population. Resident alphabeta T cells in normal human skin are also sequenced, complicating scalp TCR repertoire analysis, unlike mouse skin dominated by gammadelta T cells. Tofacitinib significantly decreased scalp clonality and the number of expanded CD8+ clones among the top 100 scalp clones.

The sample was CD4+ T cells sorted from blood, taken at week 24, from a patient treated with tofacitinib. This clonotype was obtained from a human donor with alopecia areata. The rearranged chain carries TRBV7-8 and TRBJ2-2, with an unclear D gene assignment. The CDR3 in this case is CASSSVVGELFF. The sequence in DNA is TGTGCCAGCAGCAGCGTGGTCGGGGAGCTGTTTTTT.